This TCR beta chain derives from a study of blood T cell repertoires in COVID-19 (dated by TCRdb to 2020 to 2022). The study in broad terms: The collaborator samples originated in the United States, Italy and Spain and spanned the acute and convalescent phases of COVID-19. The prospective study material was composed of cDNA or gDNA derived from T cells, B-cell-depleted T cells, or PBMCs. The dataset comprised deeply sampled blood TCRbeta repertoires from subjects exposed to, actively infected with, or recovered from COVID-19. The repertoires were released in a freely available public database intended as a resource for research on the immune response to SARS-CoV-2. The samples were drawn from two sources: the first 160 participants of the ongoing ImmuneRACE study, and about 1,300 subjects contributed by 6 global collaborators. The sample metadata nearly always contained a de-identified subject ID, COVID-19 status, age in years and sex. Where HLA class I and class II types were available, the types were taken from metadata supplied by the sample provider, not from assay-based typing. Findings and caveats that apply to the study as a whole: How much clinical and demographic metadata was included differed by source and by participant, and the metadata was provided uncurated.

TCRbeta CDR3 regions were amplified from genomic DNA using the immunoSEQ Assay, a bias-controlled multiplex PCR. In the authors' own workflow: The number of nucleated cells in each sample was estimated by amplification of reference gene primers within the assay. To quantify the absolute abundance of each unique TCRbeta CDR3 rearrangement, sequence reads were collapsed and filtered. For each sample, productive Simpson clonality was calculated as the square root of Simpson's diversity index across productive rearrangements. TCRdb holds this immuneACCESS table with in-frame rearrangements only. Some clones are missing; in checked studies, unresolved V genes explain under half, and the rest has no known cause. For V, J and clone size, that table is used; D and trimming come from the DNA. The sample has under 450,000 clones on record, under 85% of them singletons. The ten largest clones take up approximately 5% of the sample.

In the prospective study, participants were roughly 18 to 95 years old, resided in 25 or so geographic areas of the United States, and were enrolled through a virtual design. To assign participants to cohorts, the prospective study relied on clinical history that participants themselves reported in a screening survey and a study questionnaire. ImmuneRACE Cohort 3 recovered participants were defined by two consecutive negative NP/OP PCR tests, healthcare professional clearance, or symptom resolution. In the prospective study, mobile phlebotomists collected whole blood, serum and a nasopharyngeal or oropharyngeal swab from each participant. Over a roughly two-month period, participants in the prospective study had the option of providing additional blood draws and questionnaires. Prospective study blood samples were shipped either frozen or at room temperature before DNA extraction. A remark on this clone: What antigen it recognizes has not been identified. No much larger clone exists at a distance of one base, and base qualities are not known.

The receptor comes from a woman aged 45-65 years who had recovered from COVID-19. The sample taken for sequencing was PBMCs or T cells enriched from blood (not recorded which).

The bases read TGTGCCAGCAGCGTTGGTAGGACAGGAGCTTATGGCTACACCTTC. This yields the protein CASSVGRTGAYGYTF. The rearrangement joined TRBV9 to TRBJ1-2, and 7 junctional nucleotides match TRBD1. The CDR3 runs 15 amino acids, cysteine and phenylalanine included. Just CDR3 DNA is preserved here, 45 bases in frame from base 1. Reading the germline V gene gives CDR1 SGDLS and CDR2 YYNGEE. From V the trimming removes 2 bases and from J it removes 5 bases, while the gene matches leave 9 bases of the junction unaccounted for.